These 25 T cell receptor beta chains share one sample of origin, sequenced in a study of T-cell memory formation after mild COVID-19. TCRdb fed the 5' RACE reads into MiXCR, producing one record per CDR3 protein. The data hold more than 250,000 distinct CDR3 sequences, with around 15% observed a single time. Sequencing input: PBMCs or a T cell subset sorted from them (not recorded which). The receptor set was obtained from a man in his late teens or twenties who had mild COVID-19 (a few samples of this study predate the infection). Cell type and time point are not known.

The chain has TRBV11-3 and TRBJ2-3; 7 bases map to TRBD1. Per the germline V gene, CDR1 is SGHNT and CDR2 is YENEEA. V was pared by 11 bases and J by 1 base, with 6 bases of the junction left unmatched. The CDR3 contains 13 residues. The CDR3 reads CAVRDSGTDTQYF. The DNA for the CDR3 is TGTGCCGTCCGGGACAGTGGCACAGATACGCAGTATTTT.

CDR3: CASSQADRANSPLHF. For the CDR3, the DNA is TGCGCCAGCAGCCAAGCGGACCGGGCAAATTCACCCCTCCACTTT. The rearrangement joins TRBV4-3 to TRBJ1-6; D gene unclear. Germline V gene lookup returns CDR1 LGHNA and CDR2 YSLEER. The CDR3 is 15 residues long. V lost 1 base and J 7 bases, leaving 11 bases between the germline ends.

This clonotype was seen only a few times. The CDR3 spells CASSFRGASYGYTF. The CDR3 DNA follows: TGTGCCAGCAGCTTTAGGGGGGCGAGCTATGGCTACACCTTC. This chain joins TRBV5-6 and TRBJ1-2; perhaps TRBD1 as D (6 bases). V was shortened by 2 bases and J by 4 bases, with 12 bases between the two germline ends. Germline values: CDR1 SGHDT, CDR2 YYEEEE. The CDR3 has 14 residues.

This clonotype was seen only a few times. The chain employs TRBV5-1 and TRBJ1-1, with TRBD1 matching 7 bases. The CDR3 length is 13 residues. Germline V CDR1 and CDR2: SGHRS, YFSETQ. Trimming cost V 3 bases and J 5 bases; bases outside gene matches: 4. The chain's CDR3 is CASSWRGQTEAFF. The CDR3 DNA is TGCGCCAGCAGCTGGAGGGGACAGACTGAAGCTTTCTTT. Looking up the rest from reference TRBV5-1 and TRBJ1-1 gives the full variable domain: KAGVTQTPRYLIKTRGQQVTLSCSPISGHRSVSWYQQTPGQGLQFLFEYFSETQRNKGNFPGRFSGRQFSNSRSEMNVSTLELGDSALYLCASSWRGQTEAFFGQGTRLTVV.

On this clonotype: A junction end diverges from the germline sequence, so it may reflect a read error. The gene calls are TRBV23-1 and TRBJ2-1; D gene unclear. TRBV23-1 has ORF status, its function being uncertain. The CDR3 sequence is 9 residues long. DNA for the CDR3: TGCGTTGATACCACTGAGGAGTTCTTC. Translating gives CVDTTEEFF.

The table lists this clonotype with many counts. This chain links TRBV2 with TRBJ2-7; the D call may be TRBD1 or TRBD2 (5 bases each). The V gene lost 7 bases and the J gene lost 1 base, with 17 bases spanning the gap. Germline values: CDR1 SNHLY, CDR2 FYNNEI. The CDR3 consists of 15 residues. CDR3 sequence: CASKSSGAVSYEQYF. The CDR3 bases are TGTGCCAGCAAATCTTCCGGGGCAGTTTCCTACGAGCAGTACTTC.

This clonotype was observed a handful of times. V usage is TRBV7-2 and J usage is TRBJ2-3; 8 nucleotides line up with TRBD2. The CDR3 spans 15 residues. Germline CDR1 SGHTA, CDR2 FQGNSA. V shed 5 bases and J 8 bases; nucleotides not matched to a gene: 12. The CDR3 is CASSATSGGAGTQYF. The CDR3 DNA sequence: TGTGCCAGCAGCGCAACTAGCGGTGGTGCAGGTACGCAGTATTTT.

The chain combines TRBV7-9 with TRBJ2-1; maybe TRBD1 (6 bases). CDR1 and CDR2 (germline): SEHNR, FQNEAQ (reference sequence). V was trimmed by 1 base and J by 7 bases, leaving 17 bases between them. The CDR3 spans 16 residues. The CDR3 DNA follows: TGTGCCAGCAGCTTAGAGTCGTGGGGGCAGGGGAATGAGCAGTTCTTC. Its translation: CASSLESWGQGNEQFF.

This clonotype occurred a few times. This rearrangement joins TRBV7-2 to TRBJ2-7, with D perhaps TRBD1 or TRBD2 (5 bases each). The CDR3 covers 14 residues. V shed 2 bases and J shed 0 bases, with 8 bases lying between them. The germline gives CDR1 SGHTA, CDR2 FQGNSA. This chain's CDR3 is CASSLQGDSYEQYV. CDR3 bases: TGTGCCAGCAGCTTACAGGGAGACTCCTACGAGCAGTACGTC.

This chain connects TRBV5-5 to TRBJ2-6, with a tentative D call TRBD1 (5 bases). There are 16 residues in the CDR3. Germline V gene sequence: CDR1 SGHKS, CDR2 YYEKEE (reference sequence). V lost 4 bases, J lost 0 bases, and 11 bases lay in between. This chain's CDR3 is CASSAVDSSGANVLTF. DNA of the CDR3: TGTGCCAGCAGCGCCGTCGACAGCTCTGGGGCCAACGTCCTGACTTTC. Full variable domain (rest looked up from reference TRBV5-5 and TRBJ2-6): DAGVTQSPTHLIKTRGQQVTLRCSPISGHKSVSWYQQVLGQGPQFIFQYYEKEERGRGNFPDRFSARQFPNYSSELNVNALLLGDSALYLCASSAVDSSGANVLTFGAGSRLTVL.

V is TRBV5-1 and J is TRBJ1-1; D is possibly TRBD1 (6 bases). This CDR3 spans 15 amino acids. Germline V gives CDR1 SGHRS, CDR2 YFSETQ. V was pared by 3 bases and J by 0 bases, with 12 bases between. The CDR3 spells CASSSLAGVNTEAFF. The DNA of the CDR3 is TGCGCCAGCAGCTCTTTAGCAGGGGTGAACACTGAAGCTTTCTTT.

In this sample, this clonotype turned up a few times. This chain uses TRBV10-3 with TRBJ2-3, with 8 positions matching TRBD1. Germline CDR1 ENHRY, CDR2 SYGVKD. V was pared by 0 bases and J by 4 bases, with 6 bases of the junction left unmatched. The CDR3 is made up of 16 amino acids. The CDR3 protein is CAISESTGASSDTQYF. The CDR3 coding sequence is TGTGCCATCAGTGAGTCGACAGGGGCTTCCTCAGATACGCAGTATTTT.

J is TRBJ1-1 and V is TRBV7-8; no firm D call. This CDR3 is 15 amino acids long. The V and J ends lost 0 bases and 0 bases respectively, with 8 bases between them. The V gene's germline CDR1 is SGHVS and CDR2 FQNEAQ. The CDR3 protein is CASSLAAALNTEAFF. CDR3 coding DNA: TGTGCCAGCAGCTTAGCCGCAGCATTGAACACTGAAGCTTTCTTT.

The chain is built from TRBV6-5 and TRBJ1-5; D uncertain. This CDR3 contains 18 residues. The V end lost 6 bases, the J end lost 0 bases, and 21 bases lay between the germline ends. Germline CDR1 and CDR2: MNHEY and SVGAGI. CDR3 residues: CASSLMAAGPYSNQPQHF. DNA for the CDR3: TGTGCCAGCAGCCTAATGGCAGCGGGTCCTTATAGCAATCAGCCCCAGCATTTT.

This clonotype was detected a few times. This chain uses TRBV27 with TRBJ2-7; TRBD1 matches 8 bases. CDR1 is MNHEY, CDR2 SMNVEV, per germline (reference sequence). J was trimmed by 2 bases and V by 4 bases; bases with no gene match: 4. There are 14 residues in the CDR3. For the CDR3, the DNA is TGTGCCAGCAGTTACTACAGGGGGACCTACGAGCAGTACTTC. Its protein product is CASSYYRGTYEQYF.

The chain uses TRBV11-2 and TRBJ2-3, with D uncertain. Trimming removed 5 bases from V and 1 base from J, with 16 bases in between. The CDR3 spans 16 residues. Germline V lookup: CDR1 SGHAT, CDR2 FQNNGV. The CDR3 here is CASSLGRIWGTDTQYF. The DNA for the CDR3 is TGTGCCAGCAGCCTTGGGCGCATATGGGGCACAGATACGCAGTATTTT.

The chain employs TRBV6-5 and TRBJ2-5; TRBD1 or TRBD2 may be the D gene (5 bases each). Per germline, CDR1 MNHEY and CDR2 SVGAGI. The CDR3 runs to 16 residues. Trimming stripped 2 bases from V and 5 bases from J, with 18 bases between. The CDR3 here is CASSYAPGTSSETQYF. As DNA, the CDR3 is TGTGCCAGCAGTTACGCTCCCGGGACGTCCAGCGAGACCCAGTACTTC.

V gene TRBV6-6 combines with J gene TRBJ1-4; maybe TRBD1 (5 bases). This CDR3 contains 14 residues. The germline V and J ends were trimmed by 2 bases and 5 bases, with 9 bases remaining between them. The V gene's germline CDR1 is MNHNY and CDR2 SVGAGI (reference sequence). The CDR3 coding sequence is TGTGCCAGCAGTTACAGGGGCGAAAATGAAAAACTGTTTTTT. Protein sequence: CASSYRGENEKLFF.

Only a few counts were recorded for this clonotype. The V call is TRBV5-1, the J call TRBJ2-1; the D gene is possibly TRBD1 (5 bases). The CDR3 has 15 amino acids. V was shortened by 4 bases and J by 9 bases, with 20 bases between the two germline ends. Germline V CDR1 and CDR2: SGHRS, YFSETQ. This chain's CDR3 is CASSQVGARLVEQFF. In nucleotides, the CDR3 is TGCGCCAGCAGCCAGGTAGGGGCCCGGTTGGTTGAGCAGTTCTTC.

This clonotype appeared a few times. The chain combines TRBV7-9 with TRBJ2-1; the D is unclear. The CDR3 length is 12 residues. V lost 4 bases and J lost 6, with 7 bases in between. The germline V gene encodes CDR1 SEHNR and CDR2 FQNEAQ (reference sequence). CDR3 sequence reads: CASSYRFNEQFF. The CDR3 DNA follows: TGTGCCAGCAGCTACCGTTTCAATGAGCAGTTCTTC.

This clonotype occurred a few times. The chain employs TRBV7-2 and TRBJ1-4; unclear D gene. Germline assignment: CDR1 SGHTA and CDR2 FQGNSA. This CDR3 region has 15 residues. Between the trimmed V and J ends, which lost 0 bases and 1 base, there was a span of 6 bases. Written as DNA, the CDR3 is TGTGCCAGCAGCTTAGCCCCCAGAACTAATGAAAAACTGTTTTTT. This codes for CASSLAPRTNEKLFF.

J is TRBJ2-7 and V is TRBV6-6; the match to TRBD1 covers 9 bases. Germline loops: CDR1 MNHNY, CDR2 SVGAGI (reference sequence). V was pared by 4 bases and J by 3 bases, with 7 bases of the junction left unmatched. The CDR3 has 15 amino acids. The CDR3 DNA sequence: TGTGCCAGCAGTTCCAGACAGGGGGTAAGCTACGAGCAGTACTTC. Translation gives CASSSRQGVSYEQYF.

In DNA, the CDR3 is TGTGCCAGCAGTTGGGGCGGCGGGATGTACCAAGAGACCCAGTACTTC. It codes for CASSWGGGMYQETQYF. The chain has TRBV5-4 and TRBJ2-5, with D maybe TRBD2 (6 bases). Deletions cut 5 bases from V and 0 bases from J, with 17 bases between. Looked up from germline, CDR1 is SGHNT and CDR2 is YYREEE (reference sequence). The CDR3 length is 16 residues. The variable domain in full, completed from reference TRBV5-4 and TRBJ2-5, reads ETGVTQSPTHLIKTRGQQVTLRCSSQSGHNTVSWYQQALGQGPQFIFQYYREEENGRGNFPPRFSGLQFPNYSSELNVNALELDDSALYLCASSWGGGMYQETQYFGPGTRLLVL.

This clonotype came up a few times. The chain carries TRBV5-1 and TRBJ1-1; TRBD1 is a possible D gene (6 bases). V gave up 4 bases and J gave up 0 bases, with 16 bases separating them. Germline loops: CDR1 SGHRS, CDR2 YFSETQ. The CDR3 consists of 16 residues. Here the CDR3 DNA reads TGCGCCAGCAGCCCCCCTAAGACAGGATTGAACACTGAAGCTTTCTTT. This gives the protein CASSPPKTGLNTEAFF.

The chain has TRBV5-5 and TRBJ2-3, with a possible D match to TRBD1 (5 bases). The CDR3 has 13 residues. Germline V gene data show CDR1 as SGHKS and CDR2 as YYEKEE (reference sequence). V lost 6 bases and J lost 0, with 8 bases in between. CDR3 sequence (DNA): TGTGCCAGCAAGGGGTATAGCACAGATACGCAGTATTTT. Translated: CASKGYSTDTQYF. The full variable domain, with the rest looked up from reference TRBV5-5 and TRBJ2-3, is DAGVTQSPTHLIKTRGQQVTLRCSPISGHKSVSWYQQVLGQGPQFIFQYYEKEERGRGNFPDRFSARQFPNYSSELNVNALLLGDSALYLCASKGYSTDTQYFGPGTRLTVL.